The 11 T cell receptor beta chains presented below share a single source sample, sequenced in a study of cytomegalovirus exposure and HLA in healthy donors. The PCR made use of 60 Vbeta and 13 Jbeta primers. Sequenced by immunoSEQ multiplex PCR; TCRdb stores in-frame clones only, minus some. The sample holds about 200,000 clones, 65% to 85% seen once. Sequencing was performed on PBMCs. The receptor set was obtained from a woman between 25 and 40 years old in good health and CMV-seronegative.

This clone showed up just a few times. The CDR3 region is CASSPTGSTEAFF. CDR3 nucleotides: TGTGCCAGCAGCCCGACTGGGAGCACTGAAGCTTTCTTT. The V call is TRBV5-5, the J call TRBJ1-1; D is unclear. Trimming took off 4 bases at V and 4 bases at J, with 11 bases between the two ends. The CDR3 contains 13 residues. The germline CDR1 and CDR2 sequences are SGHKS and YYEKEE (reference sequence).

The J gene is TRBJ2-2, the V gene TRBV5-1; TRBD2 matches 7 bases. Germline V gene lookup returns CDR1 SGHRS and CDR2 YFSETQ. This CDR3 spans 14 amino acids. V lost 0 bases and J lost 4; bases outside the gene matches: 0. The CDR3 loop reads CASSLGLATGELFF. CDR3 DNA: TGCGCCAGCAGCTTGGGACTAGCCACCGGGGAGCTGTTTTTT.

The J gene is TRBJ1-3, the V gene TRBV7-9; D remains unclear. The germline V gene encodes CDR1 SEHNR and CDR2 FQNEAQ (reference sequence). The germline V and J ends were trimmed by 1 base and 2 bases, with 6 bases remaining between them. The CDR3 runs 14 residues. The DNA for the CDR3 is TGTGCCAGCAGCTTAGAGAGAACTGGAAACACCATATATTTT. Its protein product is CASSLERTGNTIYF.

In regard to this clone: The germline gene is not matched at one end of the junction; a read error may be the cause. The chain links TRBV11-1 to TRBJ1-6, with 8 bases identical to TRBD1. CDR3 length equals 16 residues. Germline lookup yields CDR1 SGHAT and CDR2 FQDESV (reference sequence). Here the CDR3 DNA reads TGTGCCAGCAGCCCCCGAACGGACAGGGATAATCCACCCCTCCACTTT. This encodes CASSPRTDRDNPPLHF.

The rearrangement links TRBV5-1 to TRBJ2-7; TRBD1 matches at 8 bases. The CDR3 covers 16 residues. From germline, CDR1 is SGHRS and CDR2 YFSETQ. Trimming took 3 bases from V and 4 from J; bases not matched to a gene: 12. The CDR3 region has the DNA TGCGCCAGCAGCTCTGGACAGGGAAATCGGCGGTACGAGCAGTACTTC. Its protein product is CASSSGQGNRRYEQYF.

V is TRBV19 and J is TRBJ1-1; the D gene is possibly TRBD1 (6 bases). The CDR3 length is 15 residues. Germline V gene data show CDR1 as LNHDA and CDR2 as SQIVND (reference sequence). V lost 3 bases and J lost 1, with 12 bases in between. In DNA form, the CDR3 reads TGTGCCAGTAGTATGGGTGCCAGGGGGAACACTGAAGCTTTCTTT. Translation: CASSMGARGNTEAFF.

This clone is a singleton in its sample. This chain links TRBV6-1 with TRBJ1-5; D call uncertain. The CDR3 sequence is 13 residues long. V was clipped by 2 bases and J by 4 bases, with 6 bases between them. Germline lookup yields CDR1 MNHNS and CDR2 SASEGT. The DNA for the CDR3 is TGTGCCAGCAGTGAATTCGCGAATCAGCCCCAGCATTTT. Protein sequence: CASSEFANQPQHF.

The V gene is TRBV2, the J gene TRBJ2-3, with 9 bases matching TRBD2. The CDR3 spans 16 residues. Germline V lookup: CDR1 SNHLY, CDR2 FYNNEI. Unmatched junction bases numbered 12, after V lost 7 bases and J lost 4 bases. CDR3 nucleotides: TGTGCCAGCACATCCGCGGGGGGGCGTATCGCAGATACGCAGTATTTT. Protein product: CASTSAGGRIADTQYF.

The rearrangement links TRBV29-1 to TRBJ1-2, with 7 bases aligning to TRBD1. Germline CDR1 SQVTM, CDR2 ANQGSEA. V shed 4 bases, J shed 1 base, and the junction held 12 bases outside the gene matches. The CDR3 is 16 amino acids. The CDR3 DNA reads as TGCAGCGTTGCTTTCAGGGGGGCGAGACGTAACTATGGCTACACCTTC. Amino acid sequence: CSVAFRGARRNYGYTF.

CDR3: CASSSDIGKLFF. The CDR3 coding sequence is TGTGCCAGCAGCTCAGACATCGGAAAACTGTTTTTT. The chain links TRBV11-2 to TRBJ1-4; no definite D call. Germline V gives CDR1 SGHAT, CDR2 FQNNGV. The CDR3 is 12 amino acids. The V end lost 4 bases, the J end lost 10 bases, and 10 bases lay between the germline ends.

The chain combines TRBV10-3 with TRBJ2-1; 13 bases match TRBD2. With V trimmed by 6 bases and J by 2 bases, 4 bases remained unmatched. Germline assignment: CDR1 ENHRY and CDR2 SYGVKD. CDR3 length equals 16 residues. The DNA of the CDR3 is TGTGCCATCAGGGGGGGACTAGCGGGGACCTACAATGAGCAGTTCTTC. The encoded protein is CAIRGGLAGTYNEQFF.